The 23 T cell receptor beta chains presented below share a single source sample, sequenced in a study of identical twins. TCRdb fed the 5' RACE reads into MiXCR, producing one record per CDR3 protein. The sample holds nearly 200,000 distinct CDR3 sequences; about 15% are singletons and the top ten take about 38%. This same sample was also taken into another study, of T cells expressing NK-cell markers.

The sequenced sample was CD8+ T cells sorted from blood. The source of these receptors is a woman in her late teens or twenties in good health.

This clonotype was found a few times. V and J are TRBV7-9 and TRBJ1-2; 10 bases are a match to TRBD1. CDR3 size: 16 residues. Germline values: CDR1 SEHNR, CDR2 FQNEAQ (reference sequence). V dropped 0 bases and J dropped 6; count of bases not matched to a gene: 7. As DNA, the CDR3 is TGTGCCAGCAGCTTAGCGCCCCTGGACAGGGGGAATGGCTACACCTTC. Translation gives CASSLAPLDRGNGYTF.

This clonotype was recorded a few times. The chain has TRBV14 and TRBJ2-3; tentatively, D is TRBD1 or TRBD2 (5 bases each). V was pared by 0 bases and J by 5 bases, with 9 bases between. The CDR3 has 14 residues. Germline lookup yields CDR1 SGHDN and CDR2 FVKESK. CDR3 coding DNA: TGTGCCAGCAGCCAAGATGGGGACCAAGATACGCAGTATTTT. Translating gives CASSQDGDQDTQYF.

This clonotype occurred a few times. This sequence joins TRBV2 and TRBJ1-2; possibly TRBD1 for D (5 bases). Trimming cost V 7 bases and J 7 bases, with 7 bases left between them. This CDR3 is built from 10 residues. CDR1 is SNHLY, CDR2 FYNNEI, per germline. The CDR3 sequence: CASKGRGYTF. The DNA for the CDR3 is TGTGCCAGCAAGGGGCGTGGCTACACCTTC. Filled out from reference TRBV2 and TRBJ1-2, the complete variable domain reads EPEVTQTPSHQVTQMGQEVILRCVPISNHLYFYWYRQILGQKVEFLVSFYNNEISEKSEIFDDQFSVERPDGSNFTLKIRSTKLEDSAMYFCASKGRGYTFGSGTRLTVV.

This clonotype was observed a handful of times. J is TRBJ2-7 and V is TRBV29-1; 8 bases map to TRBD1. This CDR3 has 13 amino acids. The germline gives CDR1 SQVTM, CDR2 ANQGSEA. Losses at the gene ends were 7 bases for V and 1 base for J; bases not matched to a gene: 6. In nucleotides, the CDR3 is TGCAGCGCCGGACAGGGTTCATCCTACGAGCAGTACTTC. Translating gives CSAGQGSSYEQYF.

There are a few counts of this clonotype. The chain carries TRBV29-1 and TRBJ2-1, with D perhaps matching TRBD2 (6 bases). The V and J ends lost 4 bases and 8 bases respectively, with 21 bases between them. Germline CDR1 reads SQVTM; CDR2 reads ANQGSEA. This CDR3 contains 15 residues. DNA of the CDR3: TGCAGCGTTGTTAGAGGGACTCCCTTTGGGGATGAGCAGTTCTTC. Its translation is CSVVRGTPFGDEQFF.

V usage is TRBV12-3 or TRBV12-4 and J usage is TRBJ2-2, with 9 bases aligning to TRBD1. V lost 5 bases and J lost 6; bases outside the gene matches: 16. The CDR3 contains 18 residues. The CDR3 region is CASSPSDYRGLEAGELFF. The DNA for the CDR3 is TGTGCCAGCAGTCCGTCCGATTACAGGGGGCTAGAAGCCGGGGAGCTGTTTTTT.

The CDR3 loop is CASSPAGTSGLGDEQFF. The DNA for the CDR3 is TGCGCCAGCAGTCCGGCTGGGACTAGCGGTTTGGGGGATGAGCAGTTCTTC. The rearrangement uses TRBV5-1 and TRBJ2-1, with 11 bases fitting TRBD2. This CDR3 region has 17 residues. CDR1 and CDR2 from the germline V gene are SGHRS and YFSETQ. The J segment lost 8 bases and the V segment lost 5 bases, leaving 15 bases of the junction unmatched.

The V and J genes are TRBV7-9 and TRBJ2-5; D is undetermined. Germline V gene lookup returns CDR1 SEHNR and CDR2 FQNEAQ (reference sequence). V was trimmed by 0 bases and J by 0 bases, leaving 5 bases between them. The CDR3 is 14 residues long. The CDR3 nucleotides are TGTGCCAGCAGCTTAGCAGGGAACCAAGAGACCCAGTACTTC. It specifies CASSLAGNQETQYF.

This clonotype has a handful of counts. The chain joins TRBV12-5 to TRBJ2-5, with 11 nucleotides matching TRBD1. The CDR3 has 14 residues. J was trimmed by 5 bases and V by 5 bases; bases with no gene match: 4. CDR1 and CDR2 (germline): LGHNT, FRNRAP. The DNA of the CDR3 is TGTGCTAGTGGTGGACAGGGGGCGAGGGAGACCCAGTACTTC. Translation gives CASGGQGARETQYF.

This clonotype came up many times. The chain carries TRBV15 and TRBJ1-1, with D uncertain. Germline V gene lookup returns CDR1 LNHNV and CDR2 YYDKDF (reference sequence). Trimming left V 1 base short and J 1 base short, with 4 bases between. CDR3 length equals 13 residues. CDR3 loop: CATSRVGNTEAFF. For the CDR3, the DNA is TGTGCCACCAGCAGAGTGGGGAACACTGAAGCTTTCTTT.

DNA of the CDR3: TGCGCCAGCAGCCAAGTTTGGCTAGCGGGAGGTAGCAATGAGCAGTTCTTC. This sequence encodes CASSQVWLAGGSNEQFF. The chain is built from TRBV4-3 and TRBJ2-1, with 11 bases that match TRBD2. This CDR3 has 17 amino acids. Germline CDR1 is LGHNA and CDR2 is YSLEER. J was trimmed by 6 bases and V by 1 base; bases with no gene match: 8.

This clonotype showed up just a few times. In nucleotides, the CDR3 is TGTGCCAGCAGGAACGGACTAGCGGGATACGACGAGTTCTTC. This encodes CASRNGLAGYDEFF. The V call is TRBV12-3 or TRBV12-4, the J call TRBJ2-1, with 12 nucleotides matching TRBD2. The junction had 11 bases not matched to a gene; V was cut back by 6 bases and J by 14 bases. This CDR3 is built from 14 residues.

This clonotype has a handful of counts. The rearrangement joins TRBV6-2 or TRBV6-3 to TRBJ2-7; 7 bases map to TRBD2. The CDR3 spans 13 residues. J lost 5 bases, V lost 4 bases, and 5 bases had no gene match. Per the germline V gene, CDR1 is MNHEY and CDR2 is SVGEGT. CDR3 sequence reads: CASSLAGRDEQYF. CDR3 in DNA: TGTGCCAGCAGTTTGGCAGGGAGGGACGAGCAGTACTTC.

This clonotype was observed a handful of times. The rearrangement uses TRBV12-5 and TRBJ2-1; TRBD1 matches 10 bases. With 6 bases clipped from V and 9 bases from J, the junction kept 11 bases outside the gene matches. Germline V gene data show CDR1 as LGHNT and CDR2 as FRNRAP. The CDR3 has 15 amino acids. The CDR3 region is CASGPGTGALGEQFF. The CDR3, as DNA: TGTGCTAGTGGACCCGGGACAGGGGCCCTAGGTGAGCAGTTCTTC.

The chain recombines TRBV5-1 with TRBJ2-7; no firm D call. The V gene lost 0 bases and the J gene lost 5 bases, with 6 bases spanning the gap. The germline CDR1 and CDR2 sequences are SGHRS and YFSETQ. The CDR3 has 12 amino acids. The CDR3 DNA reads TGCGCCAGCAGCTTGGAAAAGGACGAGCAGTACTTC. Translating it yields CASSLEKDEQYF.

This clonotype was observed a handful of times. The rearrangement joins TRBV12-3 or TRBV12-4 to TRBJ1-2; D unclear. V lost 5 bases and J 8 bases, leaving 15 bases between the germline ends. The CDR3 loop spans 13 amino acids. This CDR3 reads CASSPGSLRGYTF. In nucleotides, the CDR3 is TGTGCCAGCAGTCCGGGATCTCTAAGGGGCTACACCTTC.

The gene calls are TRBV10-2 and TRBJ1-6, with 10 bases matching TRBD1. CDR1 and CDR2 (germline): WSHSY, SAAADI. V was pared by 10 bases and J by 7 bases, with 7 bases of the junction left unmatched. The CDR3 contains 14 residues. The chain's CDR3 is CATRQGAHNSPLHF. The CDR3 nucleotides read TGCGCCACGCGACAGGGGGCGCACAATTCACCCCTCCACTTT.

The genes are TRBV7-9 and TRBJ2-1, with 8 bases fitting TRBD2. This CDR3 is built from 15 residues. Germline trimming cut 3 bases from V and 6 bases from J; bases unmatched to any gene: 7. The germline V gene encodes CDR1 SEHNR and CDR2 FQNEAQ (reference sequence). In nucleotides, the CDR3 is TGTGCCAGCAGCTTTCCCCTCGGGGGGGCCAATGAGCAGTTCTTC. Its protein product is CASSFPLGGANEQFF.

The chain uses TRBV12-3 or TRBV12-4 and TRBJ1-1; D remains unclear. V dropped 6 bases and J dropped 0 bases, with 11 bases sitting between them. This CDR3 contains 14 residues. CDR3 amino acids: CASSPTVLNTEAFF. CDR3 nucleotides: TGTGCCAGCAGCCCCACGGTTCTGAACACTGAAGCTTTCTTT.

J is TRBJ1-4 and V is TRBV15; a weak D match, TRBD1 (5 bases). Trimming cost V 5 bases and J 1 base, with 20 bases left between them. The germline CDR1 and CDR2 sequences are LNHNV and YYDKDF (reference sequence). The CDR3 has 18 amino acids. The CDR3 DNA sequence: TGTGCCACCAGCCCTAGTGGACATTTCGGGGTAACTAATGAAAAACTGTTTTTT. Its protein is CATSPSGHFGVTNEKLFF.

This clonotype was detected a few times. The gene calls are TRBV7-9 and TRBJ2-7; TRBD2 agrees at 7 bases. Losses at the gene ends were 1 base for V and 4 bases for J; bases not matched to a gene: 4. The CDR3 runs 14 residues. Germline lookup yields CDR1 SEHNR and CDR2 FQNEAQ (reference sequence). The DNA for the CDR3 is TGTGCCAGCAGCTTAGGGACTAGGGCTTACGAGCAGTACTTC. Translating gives CASSLGTRAYEQYF.

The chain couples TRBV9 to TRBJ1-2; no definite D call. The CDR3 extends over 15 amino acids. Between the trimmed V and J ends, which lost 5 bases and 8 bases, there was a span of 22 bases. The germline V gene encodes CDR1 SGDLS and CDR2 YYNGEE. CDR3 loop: CASSAASTGEWGYTF. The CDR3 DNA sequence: TGTGCCAGCAGTGCCGCCTCCACCGGGGAGTGGGGCTACACCTTC.

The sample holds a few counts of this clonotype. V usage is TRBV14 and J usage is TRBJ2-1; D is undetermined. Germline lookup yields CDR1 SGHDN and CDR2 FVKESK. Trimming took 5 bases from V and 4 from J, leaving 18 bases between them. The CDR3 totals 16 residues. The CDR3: CASSSTARNPYNEQFF. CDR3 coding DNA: TGTGCCAGCAGCTCGACGGCCCGGAATCCTTACAATGAGCAGTTCTTC.